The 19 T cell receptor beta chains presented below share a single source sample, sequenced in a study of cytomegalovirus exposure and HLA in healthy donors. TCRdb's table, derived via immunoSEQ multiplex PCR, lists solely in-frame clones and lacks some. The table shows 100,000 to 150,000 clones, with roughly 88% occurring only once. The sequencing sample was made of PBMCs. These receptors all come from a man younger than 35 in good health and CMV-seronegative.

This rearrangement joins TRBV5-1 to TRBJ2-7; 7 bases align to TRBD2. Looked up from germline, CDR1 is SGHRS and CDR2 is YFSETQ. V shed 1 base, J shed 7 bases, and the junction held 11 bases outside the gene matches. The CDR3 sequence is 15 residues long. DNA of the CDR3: TGCGCCAGCAGCTTGACGGGGGGTACCGCGCGGGAGCAGTACTTC. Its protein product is CASSLTGGTAREQYF. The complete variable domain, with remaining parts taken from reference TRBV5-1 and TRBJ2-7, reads KAGVTQTPRYLIKTRGQQVTLSCSPISGHRSVSWYQQTPGQGLQFLFEYFSETQRNKGNFPGRFSGRQFSNSRSEMNVSTLELGDSALYLCASSLTGGTAREQYFGPGTRLTVT.

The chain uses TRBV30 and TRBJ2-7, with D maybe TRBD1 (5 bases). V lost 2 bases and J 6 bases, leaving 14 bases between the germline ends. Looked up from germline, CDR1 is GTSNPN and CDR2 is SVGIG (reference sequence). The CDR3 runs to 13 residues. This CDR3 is CAWSKRQGVEQYF. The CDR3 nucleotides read TGTGCCTGGAGTAAACGTCAGGGTGTCGAGCAGTACTTC.

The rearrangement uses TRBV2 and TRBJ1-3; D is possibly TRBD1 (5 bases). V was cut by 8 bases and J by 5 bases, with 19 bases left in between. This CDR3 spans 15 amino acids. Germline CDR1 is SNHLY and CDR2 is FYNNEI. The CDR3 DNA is TGTGCCAGCTCGGTCCCGGGACTCCCCCGAAACACCATATATTTT. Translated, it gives CASSVPGLPRNTIYF.

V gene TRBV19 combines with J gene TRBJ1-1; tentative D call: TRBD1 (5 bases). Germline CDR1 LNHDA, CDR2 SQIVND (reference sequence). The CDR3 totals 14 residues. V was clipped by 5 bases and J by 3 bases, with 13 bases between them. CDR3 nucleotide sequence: TGTGCCAGTAGTTTAGGGGCGTGGGACACTGAAGCTTTCTTT. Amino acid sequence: CASSLGAWDTEAFF. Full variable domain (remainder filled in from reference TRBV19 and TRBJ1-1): DGGITQSPKYLFRKEGQNVTLSCEQNLNHDAMYWYRQDPGQGLRLIYYSQIVNDFQKGDIAEGYSVSREKKESFPLTVTSAQKNPTAFYLCASSLGAWDTEAFFGQGTRLTVV.

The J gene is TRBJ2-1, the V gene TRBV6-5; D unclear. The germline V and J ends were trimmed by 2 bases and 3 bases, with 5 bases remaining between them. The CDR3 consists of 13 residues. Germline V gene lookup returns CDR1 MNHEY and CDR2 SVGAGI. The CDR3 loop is CASSYDNYNEQFF. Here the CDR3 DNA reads TGTGCCAGCAGTTACGACAACTACAATGAGCAGTTCTTC.

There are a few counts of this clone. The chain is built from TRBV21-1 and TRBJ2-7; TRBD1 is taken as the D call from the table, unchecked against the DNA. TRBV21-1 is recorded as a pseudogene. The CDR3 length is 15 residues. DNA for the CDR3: TGTGCCAGCAGCCAAAGAGGGGGCCCCTATAACGAGCAGTACTTC. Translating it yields CASSQRGGPYNEQYF.

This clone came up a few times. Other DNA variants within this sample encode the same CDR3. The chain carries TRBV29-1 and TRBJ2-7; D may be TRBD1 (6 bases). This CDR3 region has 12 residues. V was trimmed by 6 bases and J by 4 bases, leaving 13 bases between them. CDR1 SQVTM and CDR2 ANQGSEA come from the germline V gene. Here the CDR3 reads CSVAQGSYEQYF. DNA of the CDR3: TGCAGCGTAGCACAGGGTTCTTACGAGCAGTACTTC.

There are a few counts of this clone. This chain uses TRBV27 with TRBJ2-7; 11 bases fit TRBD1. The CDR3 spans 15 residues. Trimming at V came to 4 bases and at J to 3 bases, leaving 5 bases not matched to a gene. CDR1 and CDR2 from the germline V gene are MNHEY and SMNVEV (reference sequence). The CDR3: CASSSPGQGVYEQYF. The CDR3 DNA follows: TGTGCCAGCAGTTCTCCGGGACAGGGGGTCTACGAGCAGTACTTC.

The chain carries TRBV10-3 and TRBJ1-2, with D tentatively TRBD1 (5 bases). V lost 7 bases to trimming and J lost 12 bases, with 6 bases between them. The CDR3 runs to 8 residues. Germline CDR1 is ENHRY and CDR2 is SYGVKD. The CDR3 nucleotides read TGTGCCATCACAGGGAACACCTTC. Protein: CAITGNTF.

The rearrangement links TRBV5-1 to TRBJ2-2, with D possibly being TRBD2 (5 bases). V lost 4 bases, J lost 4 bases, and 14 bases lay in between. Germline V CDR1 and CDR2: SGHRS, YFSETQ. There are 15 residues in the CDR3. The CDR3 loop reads CASSILGAVTGELFF. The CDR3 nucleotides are TGCGCCAGCAGCATCCTCGGAGCGGTCACCGGGGAGCTGTTTTTT.

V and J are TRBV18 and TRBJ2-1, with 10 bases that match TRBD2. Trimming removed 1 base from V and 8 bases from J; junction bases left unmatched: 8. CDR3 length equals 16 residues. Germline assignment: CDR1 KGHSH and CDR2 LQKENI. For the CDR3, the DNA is TGTGCCAGCTCACCACGAGCGGGAGGGCCGTTGTATGAGCAGTTCTTC. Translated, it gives CASSPRAGGPLYEQFF.

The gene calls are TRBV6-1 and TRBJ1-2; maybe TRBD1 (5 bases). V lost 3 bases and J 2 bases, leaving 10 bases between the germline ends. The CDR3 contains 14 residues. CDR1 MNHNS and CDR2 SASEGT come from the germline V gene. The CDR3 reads CASSESGGNYGYTF. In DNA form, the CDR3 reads TGTGCCAGCAGTGAGAGTGGGGGGAACTATGGCTACACCTTC.

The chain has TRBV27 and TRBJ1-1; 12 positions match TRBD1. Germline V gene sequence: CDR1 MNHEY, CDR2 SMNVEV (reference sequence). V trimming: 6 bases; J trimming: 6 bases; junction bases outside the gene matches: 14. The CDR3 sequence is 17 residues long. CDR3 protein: CASSPLSRGTGGPEAFF. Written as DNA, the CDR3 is TGTGCCAGCAGCCCCTTATCTCGGGGGACAGGGGGCCCTGAAGCTTTCTTT.

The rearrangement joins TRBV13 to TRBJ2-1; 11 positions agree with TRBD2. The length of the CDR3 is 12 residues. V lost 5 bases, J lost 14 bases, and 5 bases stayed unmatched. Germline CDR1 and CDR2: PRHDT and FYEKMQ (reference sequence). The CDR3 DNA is TGTGCCAGCAGCCTTGATAGCGGGAGGGAGTTCTTC. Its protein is CASSLDSGREFF.

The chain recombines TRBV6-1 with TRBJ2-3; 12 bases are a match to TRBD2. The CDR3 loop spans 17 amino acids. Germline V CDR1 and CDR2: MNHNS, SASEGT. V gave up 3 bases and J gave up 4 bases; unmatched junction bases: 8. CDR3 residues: CASSETATSGGADTQYF. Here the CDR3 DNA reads TGTGCCAGCAGTGAGACCGCGACTAGCGGGGGTGCAGATACGCAGTATTTT.

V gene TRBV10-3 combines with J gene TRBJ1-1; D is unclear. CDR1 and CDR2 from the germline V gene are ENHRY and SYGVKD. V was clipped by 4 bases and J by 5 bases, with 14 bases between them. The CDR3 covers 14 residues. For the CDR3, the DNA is TGTGCCATCAGTGTCGCGGGCACGCGGACTGAAGCTTTCTTT. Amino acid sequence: CAISVAGTRTEAFF.

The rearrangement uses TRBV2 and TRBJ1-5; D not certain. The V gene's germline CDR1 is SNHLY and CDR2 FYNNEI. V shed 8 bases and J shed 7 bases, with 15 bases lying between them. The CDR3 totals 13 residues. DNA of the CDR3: TGTGCCAGCCAACGGACCCCGGGGCAGCCCCAGCATTTT. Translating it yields CASQRTPGQPQHF.

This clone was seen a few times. The CDR3 reads CASSPLSGGLGIPFF. The CDR3 DNA follows: TGCGCCAGCAGCCCTCTCTCTGGGGGACTTGGCATCCCTTTCTTT. This chain links TRBV4-1 with TRBJ1-1, with D possibly being TRBD1 (5 bases). This CDR3 has 15 amino acids. The germline gives CDR1 MGHRA, CDR2 YSYEKL. V was shortened by 4 bases and J by 12 bases, with 24 bases between the two germline ends.

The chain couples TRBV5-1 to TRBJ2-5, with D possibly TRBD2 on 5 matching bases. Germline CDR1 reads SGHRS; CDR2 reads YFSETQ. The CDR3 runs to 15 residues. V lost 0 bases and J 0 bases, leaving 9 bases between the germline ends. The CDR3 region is CASSLGEMYQETQYF. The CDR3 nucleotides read TGCGCCAGCAGCTTGGGGGAGATGTACCAAGAGACCCAGTACTTC.